This TCR beta chain stems from a study of T cells in Graves' hyperthyroidism and ophthalmopathy. Study at large: Peripheral blood specimens were obtained at initial diagnosis, prior to any treatment. Study outcomes and limitations: Using 13 V-J features, a model discriminated ophthalmopathy from stable hyperthyroidism.

The V gene lost 3 bases and the J gene lost 6 bases, with 15 bases spanning the gap. The germline gives CDR1 SGHAT, CDR2 FQNNGV. The CDR3 consists of 15 residues. Lactation, pregnancy, other autoimmune disease or uncontrolled infection led to exclusion of patients. This clonotype has ten or more counts. What it binds is not known. There were TCR beta CDR3 regions amplified from RNA transcripts. The study used the HTBI primer set for a first-round RT-PCR of the TCR CDR3. Via MiXCR, TCRdb re-called the multiplex PCR reads, giving one row per CDR3 protein. The sample includes 400,000 or so distinct CDR3 sequences, over 12% of them seen just once.

The chain has TRBV11-2 and TRBJ2-1; D is possibly TRBD1 or TRBD2 (5 bases each). Sequencing was done on a sample of blood. The sequence was collected from a woman aged 55-70 years with Graves' ophthalmopathy. The CDR3 DNA sequence: TGTGCCAGCAGCTTGACCGGGACCCCTGGCAATGAGCAGTTCTTC. This encodes CASSLTGTPGNEQFF. Drawing the rest from reference TRBV11-2 and TRBJ2-1, the complete variable domain is EAGVAQSPRYKIIEKRQSVAFWCNPISGHATLYWYQQILGQGPKLLIQFQNNGVVDDSQLPKDRFSAERLKGVDSTLKIQPAKLEDSAVYLCASSLTGTPGNEQFFGPGTRLTVL.